A single sample gave rise to the 21 T cell receptor beta chains below, sequenced in a study of blood T cell repertoires in COVID-19. The data were produced by immunoSEQ multiplex PCR, yet TCRdb's version contains in-frame clones alone and is incomplete. The sample records approximately 330,000 clones, about 91% being singletons. Sequencing used peripheral blood. The receptors come from a man aged 25 to 45 with COVID-19, enrolled during active disease.

This chain connects TRBV9 to TRBJ1-2; 7 nucleotides align to TRBD1. Germline CDR1 SGDLS, CDR2 YYNGEE. The CDR3 loop spans 14 amino acids. Trimming took 6 bases from V and 2 from J; bases not matched to a gene: 7. CDR3 nucleotide sequence: TGTGCCAGCACCTCCGGGGGACAGAACTATGGCTACACCTTC. It yields the protein CASTSGGQNYGYTF.

The chain couples TRBV5-5 to TRBJ2-7; weak D call: TRBD1 (6 bases). The CDR3 is made up of 14 amino acids. Looked up from germline, CDR1 is SGHKS and CDR2 is YYEKEE (reference sequence). The V end lost 4 bases, the J end lost 2 bases, and 13 bases lay between the germline ends. The CDR3 here is CASSQQGPTYEQYF. The CDR3 nucleotides read TGTGCCAGCAGCCAACAGGGACCTACCTACGAGCAGTACTTC.

The chain employs TRBV11-2 and TRBJ2-2; perhaps TRBD1 as D (5 bases). The CDR3 runs to 13 residues. V lost 5 bases, J lost 1 base, and 5 bases lay in between. Germline CDR1 SGHAT, CDR2 FQNNGV. Here the CDR3 reads CASSRGNTGELFF. The CDR3 DNA sequence: TGTGCCAGCAGCAGGGGGAACACCGGGGAGCTGTTTTTT.

The V gene is TRBV27, the J gene TRBJ2-3; weak D call: TRBD1 (5 bases). This CDR3 has 13 residues. Trimming pared 5 bases from V and 6 bases from J, leaving 12 bases between. The germline V gene has CDR1 MNHEY and CDR2 SMNVEV (reference sequence). CDR3 DNA sequence: TGTGCCAGCAGTCCCCCCCCAGGGGATACGCAGTATTTT. As protein: CASSPPPGDTQYF.

The chain has TRBV15 and TRBJ2-2, with 11 bases fitting TRBD2. Trimming at V came to 1 base and at J to 5 bases, leaving 9 bases not matched to a gene. The CDR3 runs 18 residues. Germline V gives CDR1 LNHNV, CDR2 YYDKDF (reference sequence). The CDR3 sequence is CATSRALLAGDRTGELFF. In DNA form, the CDR3 reads TGTGCCACCAGCAGAGCCTTACTAGCGGGAGATCGTACCGGGGAGCTGTTTTTT.

The chain links TRBV4-2 to TRBJ2-3, with 8 nucleotides matching TRBD2. Trimming took 0 bases from V and 2 from J; bases not matched to a gene: 7. Germline loops: CDR1 LGHNA, CDR2 YNFKEQ. The CDR3 consists of 17 residues. Here the CDR3 DNA reads TGTGCCAGCAGCCAAGACGTGAGGCGGGGGGCCACAGATACGCAGTATTTT. It specifies CASSQDVRRGATDTQYF.

This clone was detected only a few times. The chain employs TRBV7-2 and TRBJ2-5, with 10 bases aligning to TRBD2. The CDR3 is 18 residues long. The germline CDR1 and CDR2 sequences are SGHTA and FQGNSA. After removal of 1 base from V and 2 bases from J, the junction contained 10 bases not matched to a gene. CDR3 residues: CASSLVGSSGRPQETQYF. In nucleotides, the CDR3 is TGTGCCAGCAGCTTAGTGGGTAGTAGCGGGAGGCCTCAAGAGACCCAGTACTTC.

This clone was found a few times. Here the CDR3 reads CASSGLRVSYEQYF. CDR3 DNA: TGTGCCAGCAGTGGACTTCGGGTCTCCTACGAGCAGTACTTC. The chain combines TRBV28 with TRBJ2-7; D might be TRBD2 (5 bases). The CDR3 is 14 amino acids. Germline V lookup: CDR1 MDHEN, CDR2 SYDVKM. The ends were cut back, 5 bases at V and 0 bases at J, with 11 bases in the middle.

The V call is TRBV15, the J call TRBJ1-4, with TRBD1 identical over 9 bases. The CDR3 length is 15 residues. Trimming took 1 base from V and 8 from J; bases not matched to a gene: 5. Germline V gene sequence: CDR1 LNHNV, CDR2 YYDKDF (reference sequence). The DNA of the CDR3 is TGTGCCACCAGCAGAGTCCGGGACAGGGCCGAAAAACTGTTTTTT. Translation gives CATSRVRDRAEKLFF.

The chain links TRBV11-2 to TRBJ2-1; 9 bases map to TRBD2. V shed 6 bases, J shed 14 bases, and the junction held 8 bases outside the gene matches. CDR3 length: 12 residues. CDR1 and CDR2 (germline): SGHAT, FQNNGV. CDR3: CASSPSGTSKFF. The CDR3 coding sequence is TGTGCCAGCAGTCCCTCCGGGACTAGCAAGTTCTTC.

Note on this clone: The sample carries other DNA sequences with the same CDR3. This chain connects TRBV9 to TRBJ1-6; D not resolved. The germline CDR1 and CDR2 sequences are SGDLS and YYNGEE. V dropped 1 base and J dropped 5 bases, with 7 bases sitting between them. The length of the CDR3 is 14 residues. The CDR3 DNA sequence: TGTGCCAGCAGCGTAACCGGGGATAATTCACCCCTCCACTTT. Protein product: CASSVTGDNSPLHF.

The chain has TRBV7-2 and TRBJ1-1; D is perhaps TRBD1 (6 bases). Between the trimmed V and J ends, which lost 4 bases and 7 bases, there was a span of 13 bases. This CDR3 region has 13 residues. Per the germline V gene, CDR1 is SGHTA and CDR2 is FQGNSA. The CDR3 protein is CASSSYRVNEAFF. The CDR3 DNA is TGTGCCAGCAGCTCCTACAGGGTCAATGAAGCTTTCTTT.

The chain is built from TRBV28 and TRBJ2-7; D gene ambiguous. The CDR3 contains 12 residues. CDR1 and CDR2 (germline): MDHEN, SYDVKM. V lost 4 bases to trimming and J lost 5 bases, with 9 bases between them. CDR3 sequence (DNA): TGTGCCAGCAGTTCCCGACTCGACGAGCAGTACTTC. Amino acid sequence: CASSSRLDEQYF.

CDR3 DNA sequence: TGCGCCAGCAGCCTAGGACCGGGACAGGGCATCTACAATGAGCAGTTCTTC. This encodes CASSLGPGQGIYNEQFF. The V and J genes are TRBV5-1 and TRBJ2-1, with TRBD1 identical over 9 bases. Trimming at V came to 4 bases and at J to 3 bases, leaving 11 bases not matched to a gene. The CDR3 consists of 17 residues. The germline V gene encodes CDR1 SGHRS and CDR2 YFSETQ.

The chain has TRBV19 and TRBJ1-2; 7 bases are a match to TRBD1. This CDR3 has 17 amino acids. Germline CDR1 LNHDA, CDR2 SQIVND (reference sequence). V lost 5 bases, J lost 5 bases, and 17 bases stayed unmatched. The CDR3 sequence is CASSGYEGASVGYGYTF. CDR3 DNA sequence: TGTGCCAGTAGTGGATATGAGGGGGCATCAGTGGGATATGGCTACACCTTC.

The chain has TRBV18 and TRBJ1-1; D gene uncertain. CDR3 size: 12 residues. Trimming took 6 bases from V and 2 from J, leaving 7 bases between them. CDR1 is KGHSH, CDR2 LQKENI, per germline. This chain's CDR3 is CASSLRNTEAFF. CDR3 in DNA: TGTGCCAGCTCGTTGAGAAACACTGAAGCTTTCTTT.

This chain uses TRBV7-2 with TRBJ2-7; possibly TRBD1 for D (5 bases). Trimming shortened V by 0 bases and J by 4 bases, and 13 bases separated the two germline ends. The length of the CDR3 is 15 residues. Per the germline V gene, CDR1 is SGHTA and CDR2 is FQGNSA. The CDR3 DNA is TGTGCCAGCAGCTTAGCGCCAGGGCCTACTTACGAGCAGTACTTC. Translating gives CASSLAPGPTYEQYF.

This rearrangement joins TRBV7-9 to TRBJ2-1; maybe TRBD1 (8 bases). The CDR3 runs to 15 residues. The germline V gene encodes CDR1 SEHNR and CDR2 FQNEAQ (reference sequence). The V end was cut by 3 bases, the J end by 11 bases, with 20 bases between. For the CDR3, the DNA is TGTGCCAGCAGCTTCCAACAGGGGGAGGGTTGGAAGCAGTTCTTC. The encoded protein is CASSFQQGEGWKQFF.

This clone turned up a few times. The CDR3 nucleotides are TGTGCCAGCAGCAAGAGCGGGAACACCGGGGAGCTGTTTTTT. It encodes CASSKSGNTGELFF. The V call is TRBV5-4, the J call TRBJ2-2, with D perhaps matching TRBD2 (5 bases). The CDR3 spans 14 residues. Germline V CDR1 and CDR2: SGHNT, YYREEE (reference sequence). The germline V and J ends were trimmed by 4 bases and 1 base, with 8 bases remaining between them.

The rearrangement joins TRBV30 to TRBJ2-2, with a tentative D call TRBD2 (6 bases). Germline-derived CDR1 and CDR2 are GTSNPN and SVGIG (reference sequence). Trimming took off 0 bases at V and 5 bases at J, with 13 bases between the two ends. The CDR3 loop spans 15 amino acids. CDR3 nucleotides: TGTGCCTGGAGTGTACGGGGACTCCGAACCGGGGAGCTGTTTTTT. Translation: CAWSVRGLRTGELFF.

This clone was found a few times. The J gene is TRBJ2-7, the V gene TRBV6-5, with TRBD1 matching over 8 bases. Germline CDR1 reads MNHEY; CDR2 reads SVGAGI. The trim removed 4 bases at V and 9 bases at J, leaving 8 bases unmatched. This CDR3 spans 13 amino acids. Written as DNA, the CDR3 is TGTGCCAGCAGTTCAGGACAGGGATTCGGGCAGTACTTC. This encodes CASSSGQGFGQYF.